Listed here are 15 T cell receptor beta chains from one sample, sequenced in a study of blood T cell repertoires in COVID-19. Assay: immunoSEQ multiplex PCR; the TCRdb copy retains only in-frame clones and omits some. Of about 36,000 clones in the sample, about 81% were seen once. Sample: peripheral blood. The receptor set was obtained from a human donor in a cohort sampled during active or convalescent COVID-19. The donor label of this sample is uncertain.

This clone was seen a handful of times. This chain links TRBV6-1 with TRBJ1-2; tentative D call: TRBD1 (6 bases). Trimming removed 4 bases from V and 5 bases from J, with 20 bases in between. CDR3 size: 16 residues. CDR1 is MNHNS, CDR2 SASEGT, per germline. Here the CDR3 DNA reads TGTGCCAGCAGTGGAAAACCGGGACAAAAGCAATATGGCTACACCTTC. As protein: CASSGKPGQKQYGYTF.

The rearrangement joins TRBV5-1 to TRBJ1-1, with no clear D. Per germline, CDR1 SGHRS and CDR2 YFSETQ. This CDR3 is built from 16 residues. Trimming left V 6 bases short and J 1 base short, with 19 bases between. CDR3 sequence reads: CASKQSGTLGNTEAFF. The DNA of the CDR3 is TGCGCCAGCAAACAATCAGGAACCTTAGGGAACACTGAAGCTTTCTTT.

The chain joins TRBV7-2 to TRBJ2-7, with a possible D match to TRBD2 (5 bases). The germline CDR1 and CDR2 sequences are SGHTA and FQGNSA. The CDR3 runs 13 residues. V was cut by 5 bases and J by 1 base, with 9 bases left in between. The CDR3 spells CASSKRRSYEQYF. Here the CDR3 DNA reads TGTGCCAGCAGCAAGCGGAGGTCCTACGAGCAGTACTTC.

The chain couples TRBV11-3 to TRBJ2-7, with TRBD2 as a possible D gene (6 bases). The V end was cut by 5 bases, the J end by 4 bases, with 6 bases between. The CDR3 loop spans 11 amino acids. The germline V gene encodes CDR1 SGHNT and CDR2 YENEEA. CDR3 sequence reads: CASSGGYEQYF. The CDR3 bases are TGTGCCAGCAGCGGGGGGTACGAGCAGTACTTC.

This clone has a count of ten or more. The gene calls are TRBV12-3 or TRBV12-4 and TRBJ1-5; D remains unclear. The V end was cut by 5 bases, the J end by 4 bases, with 9 bases between. The CDR3 is made up of 13 amino acids. Here the CDR3 reads CASSGLQNQPQHF. CDR3 sequence (DNA): TGTGCCAGCAGTGGCCTTCAGAATCAGCCCCAGCATTTT.

The chain uses TRBV5-4 and TRBJ1-2; 9 bases fit TRBD1. J gave up 5 bases and V 4 bases, and 6 bases lay outside the gene matches. Germline V gene data show CDR1 as SGHNT and CDR2 as YYREEE (reference sequence). The CDR3 length is 14 residues. CDR3 DNA: TGTGCCAGCAGCCCTGGACAGGGGCGTTATGGCTACACCTTC. Its translation: CASSPGQGRYGYTF.

The V gene is TRBV7-9, the J gene TRBJ2-7; the D gene is possibly TRBD2 (6 bases). Germline V gene lookup returns CDR1 SEHNR and CDR2 FQNEAQ (reference sequence). The V end was cut by 2 bases, the J end by 0 bases, with 11 bases between. This CDR3 is built from 15 residues. The CDR3 spells CASSLSGSGSYEQYF. CDR3 nucleotide sequence: TGTGCCAGCAGCTTATCCGGGAGCGGCTCCTACGAGCAGTACTTC.

V is TRBV5-1 and J is TRBJ1-2; tentative D call: TRBD1 (5 bases). Germline-derived CDR1 and CDR2 are SGHRS and YFSETQ. The CDR3 is 14 residues long. Trimming removed 3 bases at V and 4 bases at J, with 13 bases between. CDR3 bases: TGCGCCAGCAGCTCCGAGACAGACGCCTATGGCTACACCTTC. Translated, it gives CASSSETDAYGYTF.

The chain has TRBV9 and TRBJ2-1, with 9 bases lining up with TRBD2. The CDR3 has 17 amino acids. V was clipped by 2 bases and J by 3 bases; unmatched bases: 9. From germline, CDR1 is SGDLS and CDR2 YYNGEE. The CDR3 protein is CASSVAGGASGYNEQFF. The CDR3 DNA reads TGTGCCAGCAGCGTTGCGGGAGGGGCTAGCGGCTACAATGAGCAGTTCTTC.

This chain connects TRBV5-1 to TRBJ2-7, with a tentative D call TRBD2 (6 bases). CDR1 and CDR2 (germline): SGHRS, YFSETQ. The CDR3 has 14 residues. Trimming removed 6 bases at V and 7 bases at J, with 20 bases between. The CDR3 DNA reads TGCGCCAGCACCCTACCGGGAGTGGAGGGGGAGCAGTACTTC. The encoded protein is CASTLPGVEGEQYF.

This sequence joins TRBV9 and TRBJ1-1, with D maybe TRBD1 (6 bases). The CDR3 contains 15 residues. The V end lost 0 bases, the J end lost 3 bases, and 12 bases lay between the germline ends. Germline V gives CDR1 SGDLS, CDR2 YYNGEE. CDR3 protein: CASSVDGRGYTEAFF. For the CDR3, the DNA is TGTGCCAGCAGCGTAGATGGGAGGGGGTACACTGAAGCTTTCTTT.

In DNA form, the CDR3 reads TGTGCCAGCAGTCCGGACAGGGTAAACTATGGCTACACCTTC. Its protein is CASSPDRVNYGYTF. The rearrangement links TRBV6-5 to TRBJ1-2; 8 positions match TRBD1. In germline, CDR1 is MNHEY, CDR2 SVGAGI. The V segment lost 5 bases and the J segment 2 bases; nucleotides outside the gene matches: 4. The CDR3 extends over 14 amino acids.

The rearrangement joins TRBV6-1 to TRBJ1-1, with 8 bases matching TRBD1. This CDR3 region has 14 residues. The V gene's germline CDR1 is MNHNS and CDR2 SASEGT. The V segment lost 2 bases and the J segment 11 bases; nucleotides outside the gene matches: 10. For the CDR3, the DNA is TGTGCCAGCAGTGAAACCCGGGACAGGTACAACGCTTTCTTT. Its protein is CASSETRDRYNAFF.

The chain is built from TRBV24-1 and TRBJ2-1; TRBD2 agrees at 7 bases. The CDR3 extends over 15 amino acids. Germline lookup yields CDR1 KGHDR and CDR2 SFDVKD. The J segment lost 9 bases and the V segment lost 4 bases, leaving 11 bases of the junction unmatched. CDR3: CATSESGRRGGEQFF. CDR3 sequence (DNA): TGTGCCACCAGTGAGAGCGGGCGGCGCGGGGGTGAGCAGTTCTTC.

The chain couples TRBV27 to TRBJ2-2, with a tentative D call TRBD2 (6 bases). CDR3 size: 15 residues. The ends were cut back, 5 bases at V and 4 bases at J, with 14 bases in the middle. CDR1 is MNHEY, CDR2 SMNVEV, per germline (reference sequence). CDR3 sequence (DNA): TGTGCCAGCAGTGCGGGACGGGGACTCACCGGGGAGCTGTTTTTT. Encoded protein: CASSAGRGLTGELFF.